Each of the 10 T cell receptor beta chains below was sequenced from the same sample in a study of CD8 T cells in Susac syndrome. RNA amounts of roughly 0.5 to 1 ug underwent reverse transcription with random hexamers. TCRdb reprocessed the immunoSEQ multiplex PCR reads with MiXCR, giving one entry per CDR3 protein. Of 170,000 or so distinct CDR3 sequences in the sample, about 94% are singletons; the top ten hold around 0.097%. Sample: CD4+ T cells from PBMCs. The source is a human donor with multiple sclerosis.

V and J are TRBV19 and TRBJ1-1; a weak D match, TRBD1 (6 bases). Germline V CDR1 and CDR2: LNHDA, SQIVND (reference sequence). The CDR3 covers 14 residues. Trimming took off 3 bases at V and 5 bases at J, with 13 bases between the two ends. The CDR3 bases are TGTGCCAGTAGTATTGGAGGGGGAGAGACTGAAGCTTTCTTT. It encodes CASSIGGGETEAFF.

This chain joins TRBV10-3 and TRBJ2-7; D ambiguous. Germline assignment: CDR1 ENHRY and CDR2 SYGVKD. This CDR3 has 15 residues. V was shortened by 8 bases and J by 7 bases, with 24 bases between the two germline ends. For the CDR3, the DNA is TGTGCCATCTGTCCGGCCCGGTCCTCTTCTGGGGAGCAGTACTTC. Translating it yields CAICPARSSSGEQYF.

Written as DNA, the CDR3 is TGTGCCAGCAGAGGACAGGACTATGGCTACACCTTC. Protein product: CASRGQDYGYTF. The chain uses TRBV14 and TRBJ1-2, with 7 bases matching TRBD1. Germline values: CDR1 SGHDN, CDR2 FVKESK. The CDR3 spans 12 residues. The V and J ends lost 6 bases and 3 bases, in that order; junction bases with no gene match: 1.

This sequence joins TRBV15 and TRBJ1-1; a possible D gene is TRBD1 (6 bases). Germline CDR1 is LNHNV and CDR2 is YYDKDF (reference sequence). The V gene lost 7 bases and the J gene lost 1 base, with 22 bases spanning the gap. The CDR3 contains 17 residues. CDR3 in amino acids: CATILVRGANENTEAFF. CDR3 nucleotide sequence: TGTGCCACCATCCTCGTCCGGGGGGCGAATGAGAACACTGAAGCTTTCTTT.

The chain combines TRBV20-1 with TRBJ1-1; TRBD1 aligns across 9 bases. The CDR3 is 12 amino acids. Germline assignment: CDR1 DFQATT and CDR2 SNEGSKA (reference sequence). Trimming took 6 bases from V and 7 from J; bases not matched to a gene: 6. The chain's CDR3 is CSADRGYGEAFF. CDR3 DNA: TGCAGTGCAGACAGGGGGTATGGTGAAGCTTTCTTT.

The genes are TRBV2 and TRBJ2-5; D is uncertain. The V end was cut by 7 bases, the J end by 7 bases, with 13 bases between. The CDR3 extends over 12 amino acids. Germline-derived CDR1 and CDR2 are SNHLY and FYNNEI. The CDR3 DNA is TGTGCCAGCACCACCCGGATGGGGACCCAGTACTTC. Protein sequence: CASTTRMGTQYF.

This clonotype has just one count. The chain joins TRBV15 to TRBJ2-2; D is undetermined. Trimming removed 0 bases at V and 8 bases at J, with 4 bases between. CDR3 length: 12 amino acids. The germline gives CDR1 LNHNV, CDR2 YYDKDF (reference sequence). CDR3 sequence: CATSRDGGELFF. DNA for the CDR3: TGTGCCACCAGCAGAGATGGGGGGGAGCTGTTTTTT.

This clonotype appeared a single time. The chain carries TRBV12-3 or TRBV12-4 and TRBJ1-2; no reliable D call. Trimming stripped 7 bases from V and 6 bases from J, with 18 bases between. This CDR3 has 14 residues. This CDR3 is CASTAGTWKDGYTF. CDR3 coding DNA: TGTGCCAGCACGGCAGGAACGTGGAAGGATGGCTACACCTTC.

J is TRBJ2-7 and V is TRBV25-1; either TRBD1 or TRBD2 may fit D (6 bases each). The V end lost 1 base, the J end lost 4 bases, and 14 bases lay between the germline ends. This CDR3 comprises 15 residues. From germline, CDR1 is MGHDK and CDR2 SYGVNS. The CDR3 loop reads CASSESGARDYEQYF. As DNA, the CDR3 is TGTGCCAGCAGTGAATCGGGGGCCCGGGATTACGAGCAGTACTTC.

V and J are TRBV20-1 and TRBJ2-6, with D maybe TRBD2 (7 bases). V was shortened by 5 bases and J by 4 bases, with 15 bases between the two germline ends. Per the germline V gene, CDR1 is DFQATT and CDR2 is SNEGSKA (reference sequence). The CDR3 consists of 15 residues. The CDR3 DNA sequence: TGCAGTGCTGAACGGGGGGCGCGCGGGGCCAACGTCCTGACTTTC. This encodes CSAERGARGANVLTF.